A single sample is the source of the 20 T cell receptor beta chains below, sequenced in a study of blood T cells in healthy people across ages. A second PCR of roughly 7 to 11 cycles used a sample-barcoded 5' primer and a J-beta primer mix. TCRdb re-analysed the 5' RACE reads in MiXCR, keeping a single row per CDR3 protein. Seen here are 750,000 to 950,000 distinct CDR3 sequences, almost 30% observed once, and the top ten hold roughly 10%. These data were also filed under a second study, of T cells of mothers and their children.

Sequencing input: blood. Receptor source: a woman aged 40 to 50 in good health.

This chain joins TRBV20-1 and TRBJ1-1; D call uncertain. The CDR3 consists of 13 residues. V was shortened by 1 base and J by 1 base, with 7 bases between the two germline ends. The germline V gene encodes CDR1 DFQATT and CDR2 SNEGSKA (reference sequence). The CDR3 is CSARGVENTEAFF. The CDR3 bases are TGCAGTGCTAGAGGGGTAGAGAACACTGAAGCTTTCTTT.

This clonotype was picked up a small number of times. The V call is TRBV7-2, the J call TRBJ1-5, with D possibly matching TRBD1 (6 bases). This CDR3 contains 14 residues. Trimming left V 7 bases short and J 0 bases short, with 10 bases between. From germline, CDR1 is SGHTA and CDR2 FQGNSA. The CDR3, as DNA: TGTGCCAGCAAGAGACAGGCTAGCAATCAGCCCCAGCATTTT. It specifies CASKRQASNQPQHF. Variable domain in full (rest from reference TRBV7-2 and TRBJ1-5): GAGVSQSPSNKVTEKGKDVELRCDPISGHTALYWYRQSLGQGLEFLIYFQGNSAPDKSGLPSDRFSAERTGGSVSTLTIQRTQQEDSAVYLCASKRQASNQPQHFGDGTRLSIL.

The rearrangement uses TRBV6-2 or TRBV6-3 and TRBJ2-7; 8 bases agree with TRBD2. Germline-derived CDR1 and CDR2 are MNHEY and SVGEGT. The CDR3 length is 19 residues. V shed 0 bases, J shed 3 bases, and the junction held 16 bases outside the gene matches. The CDR3 region is CASSYSRGGSSGGFYEQYF. The CDR3 coding sequence is TGTGCCAGCAGTTACTCCCGAGGAGGGTCCAGCGGGGGATTCTACGAGCAGTACTTC.

In its sample, this clonotype was seen a few times. V gene TRBV27 combines with J gene TRBJ2-1; D could derive from TRBD1 or TRBD2 (5 bases each). Trimming removed 2 bases from V and 10 bases from J, with 12 bases in between. CDR3 length: 13 residues. Germline loops: CDR1 MNHEY, CDR2 SMNVEV (reference sequence). The CDR3 sequence: CASSLAYRDEQFF. CDR3 nucleotide sequence: TGTGCCAGCAGTTTAGCATATCGGGACGAGCAGTTCTTC.

In this sample, this clonotype turned up a few times. The chain combines TRBV29-1 with TRBJ1-2; TRBD1 might be the D (6 bases). CDR1 SQVTM and CDR2 ANQGSEA come from the germline V gene. The CDR3 runs 14 residues. V lost 4 bases to trimming and J lost 4 bases, with 16 bases between them. The CDR3 DNA follows: TGCAGCGTTGGGATGGGGGGCGCGGGCTATGGCTACACCTTC. Translated: CSVGMGGAGYGYTF.

About this clonotype: This may be a read error: a much more frequent sequence differs by one nucleotide. This chain uses TRBV7-2 with TRBJ2-5; 8 bases are a match to TRBD1. The CDR3 is made up of 16 amino acids. Germline V CDR1 and CDR2: SGHTA, FQGNSA. Unmatched junction bases numbered 12, after V lost 4 bases and J lost 5 bases. The CDR3 DNA sequence: TGTGCCAGCAGCTGGACAGGGAGCGCGGCTGGGGAGACCCAGTACTTC. It is translated as CASSWTGSAAGETQYF.

Regarding this clonotype: A read error may explain this, as a much larger clone is one base away. The CDR3 region is CSVQGQILGETQYF. The CDR3 region has the DNA TGCAGCGTTCAAGGACAGATCCTGGGGGAGACCCAGTACTTC. V and J are TRBV29-1 and TRBJ2-5, with D possibly TRBD1 on 6 matching bases. This CDR3 contains 14 residues. Between the trimmed V and J ends, which lost 5 bases and 5 bases, there was a span of 18 bases. Germline CDR1 and CDR2: SQVTM and ANQGSEA.

In its sample, this clonotype was seen a few times. The gene calls are TRBV7-8 and TRBJ1-6; a possible D gene is TRBD1 (6 bases). Trimming took 5 bases from V and 0 from J, leaving 14 bases between them. Per germline, CDR1 SGHVS and CDR2 FQNEAQ. The CDR3 covers 17 residues. CDR3 sequence reads: CASSPGQILSYNSPLHF. The CDR3, as DNA: TGTGCCAGCAGCCCTGGACAGATCCTCTCCTATAATTCACCCCTCCACTTT.

This clonotype was counted between two and nine times. This chain connects TRBV9 to TRBJ1-2, with D hard to call. The germline V gene encodes CDR1 SGDLS and CDR2 YYNGEE. The V end lost 0 bases, the J end lost 5 bases, and 8 bases lay between the germline ends. The CDR3 runs to 13 residues. The CDR3 nucleotides read TGTGCCAGCAGCGTAGATAACGGTTATGGCTACACCTTC. The encoded protein is CASSVDNGYGYTF.

The chain is built from TRBV6-6 and TRBJ2-1; D uncertain. Germline V gene sequence: CDR1 MNHNY, CDR2 SVGAGI (reference sequence). Trimming removed 11 bases from V and 0 bases from J, with 8 bases in between. This CDR3 is 12 amino acids long. The CDR3 spells CAGQSSYNEQFF. CDR3 bases: TGTGCCGGGCAGAGCTCCTACAATGAGCAGTTCTTC.

This clonotype was counted at least ten times. The V gene is TRBV2, the J gene TRBJ2-5; a weak D match, TRBD2 (6 bases). This CDR3 contains 14 residues. V was clipped by 2 bases and J by 4 bases, with 11 bases between them. Germline V gene sequence: CDR1 SNHLY, CDR2 FYNNEI. Here the CDR3 reads CASSEPGGVETQYF. The CDR3 DNA sequence: TGTGCCAGCAGTGAACCCGGGGGAGTAGAGACCCAGTACTTC.

The V and J genes are TRBV5-1 and TRBJ2-3; D is uncertain. The germline V gene has CDR1 SGHRS and CDR2 YFSETQ. This CDR3 contains 14 residues. Trimming pared 6 bases from V and 4 bases from J, leaving 15 bases between. The CDR3 nucleotides read TGCGCCAGCAACTCACTGATGGGTCCAGATACGCAGTATTTT. Amino acid sequence: CASNSLMGPDTQYF.

The chain joins TRBV2 to TRBJ2-7, with D maybe TRBD1 (6 bases). Trimming pared 2 bases from V and 11 bases from J, leaving 16 bases between. The germline V gene encodes CDR1 SNHLY and CDR2 FYNNEI. This CDR3 contains 13 residues. For the CDR3, the DNA is TGTGCCAGCAGTGAACGGACGGGACATTCGGAGTACTTC. As protein: CASSERTGHSEYF. The full variable domain, in which reference TRBV2 and TRBJ2-7 provide the parts outside the CDR3, is EPEVTQTPSHQVTQMGQEVILRCVPISNHLYFYWYRQILGQKVEFLVSFYNNEISEKSEIFDDQFSVERPDGSNFTLKIRSTKLEDSAMYFCASSERTGHSEYFGPGTRLTVT.

This clonotype was seen repeatedly, ten times or more. The junction and the germline gene differ at one end; a read error may be behind it. CDR3 protein: CASSPGGGIYEQYF. The CDR3 DNA is TGTGCTAGCAGCCCCGGAGGGGGTATCTACGAGCAGTACTTC. This sequence joins TRBV7-7 and TRBJ2-7; D is tentatively TRBD1 or TRBD2 (6 bases each). CDR3 length: 14 residues. Germline V lookup: CDR1 SSHAT, CDR2 FNYEAQ (reference sequence). Variable domain in full (rest from reference TRBV7-7 and TRBJ2-7): GAGVSQSPRYKVTKRGQDVTLRCDPISSHATLYWYQQALGQGPEFLTYFNYEAQPDKSGLPSDRFSAERPEGSISTLTIQRTEQRDSAMYRCASSPGGGIYEQYFGPGTRLTVT.

This rearrangement joins TRBV21-1 to TRBJ1-2; the table's D call, TRBD1, has no DNA check behind it. TRBV21-1 is a pseudogene locus. The length of the CDR3 is 14 residues. In nucleotides, the CDR3 is TGTGTCAGCAGCAAAACCAGGACAGACTATGGCTACACCTTC. It translates to CVSSKTRTDYGYTF.

The chain joins TRBV20-1 to TRBJ2-1; D remains unclear. CDR1 and CDR2 from the germline V gene are DFQATT and SNEGSKA (reference sequence). The CDR3 contains 16 residues. Trimming pared 5 bases from V and 0 bases from J, leaving 17 bases between. Here the CDR3 DNA reads TGCAGTGCTCCGGCCTTAGGCACCGGCTCCTACAATGAGCAGTTCTTC. Residues: CSAPALGTGSYNEQFF.

This clonotype came up many times. The chain links TRBV4-3 to TRBJ1-2, with a tentative D call TRBD1 (5 bases). CDR3 length equals 15 residues. Trimming removed 0 bases from V and 6 bases from J, with 14 bases in between. CDR1 is LGHNA, CDR2 YSLEER, per germline. The CDR3 DNA follows: TGCGCCAGCAGCCAAGATCCGAGGGGTAGGGATGGCTACACCTTC. Protein sequence: CASSQDPRGRDGYTF.

This clonotype was counted between two and nine times. The V and J genes are TRBV20-1 and TRBJ1-2, with D maybe TRBD1 (5 bases). Per the germline V gene, CDR1 is DFQATT and CDR2 is SNEGSKA (reference sequence). V lost 3 bases and J 8 bases, leaving 22 bases between the germline ends. The CDR3 has 15 amino acids. DNA for the CDR3: TGCAGTGCTAGCGAGCCGGGACGAGACCCTTGGGGCTACACCTTC. Translating it yields CSASEPGRDPWGYTF.

In its sample, this clonotype was seen a few times. V usage is TRBV4-1 and J usage is TRBJ2-5; the match to TRBD2 covers 11 bases. This CDR3 has 18 residues. Germline V gene sequence: CDR1 MGHRA, CDR2 YSYEKL. The J segment lost 5 bases and the V segment lost 3 bases, leaving 14 bases of the junction unmatched. DNA for the CDR3: TGCGCCAGCAGCCAGGGGAGTTATATTAGCGGGGGGGGTGAGACCCAGTACTTC. Translating gives CASSQGSYISGGGETQYF.

This clonotype appeared a few times. CDR3 DNA sequence: TGCGCCAGCAGCTCCCGATCGGCGGAGACCCAGTACTTC. As protein: CASSSRSAETQYF. The V and J genes are TRBV5-1 and TRBJ2-5; D unresolved. Germline-derived CDR1 and CDR2 are SGHRS and YFSETQ. The CDR3 is 13 residues long. V was clipped by 3 bases and J by 5 bases, with 11 bases between them.